These 27 T cell receptor beta chains share one sample of origin, sequenced in a study of blood T cell repertoires in COVID-19. Using immunoSEQ multiplex PCR, the repertoire was profiled, and TCRdb retains in-frame clones only, with some absent. The top ten hold around 11% of the sample, which has 250,000 to 350,000 clones, about 90% seen once. Sequenced sample: peripheral blood. The receptors stem from a woman aged 25 to 39 with COVID-19, enrolled during active disease.

The rearrangement links TRBV6-5 to TRBJ2-1; D might be TRBD2 (6 bases). This CDR3 has 14 residues. Germline V CDR1 and CDR2: MNHEY, SVGAGI. V shed 4 bases and J shed 7 bases, with 14 bases lying between them. The CDR3 here is CASSSVGGDNEQFF. CDR3 bases: TGTGCCAGCAGTTCTGTGGGAGGCGATAATGAGCAGTTCTTC.

The chain is built from TRBV19 and TRBJ2-1; 11 nucleotides align to TRBD2. The germline gives CDR1 LNHDA, CDR2 SQIVND (reference sequence). The V gene end was trimmed by 4 bases and the J gene end by 6 bases; junction bases not matched to a gene: 8. The CDR3 totals 16 residues. CDR3 coding DNA: TGTGCCAGTAGTAGTATACTAGCGGGAGTTAGCAATGAGCAGTTCTTC. It yields the protein CASSSILAGVSNEQFF.

The chain uses TRBV3-1 (or the pseudogene TRBV3-2) and TRBJ2-1, with D possibly being TRBD2 (6 bases). Germline CDR1 LGHDT, CDR2 YNNKEL (reference sequence). The V end lost 2 bases, the J end lost 4 bases, and 6 bases lay between the germline ends. The CDR3 length is 13 residues. CDR3 in amino acids: CASSQSGYNEQFF. The CDR3 DNA follows: TGTGCCAGCAGCCAAAGCGGGTACAATGAGCAGTTCTTC.

This rearrangement joins TRBV29-1 to TRBJ2-1; possible D gene TRBD1, 8 bases. V was trimmed by 5 bases and J by 4 bases, leaving 15 bases between them. Germline V gene data show CDR1 as SQVTM and CDR2 as ANQGSEA. The CDR3 spans 14 residues. The CDR3 here is CSVHNRGGYNEQFF. In nucleotides, the CDR3 is TGCAGCGTTCATAACAGGGGGGGGTACAATGAGCAGTTCTTC.

This clone was observed a handful of times. The chain recombines TRBV16 with TRBJ2-2; 9 positions agree with TRBD2. The CDR3 is 17 amino acids. CDR1 is KGHSY and CDR2 is FQNENV in the germline V gene. V shed 2 bases and J 1 base; nucleotides not matched to a gene: 5. The chain's CDR3 is CASSQTRLAVNTGELFF. The CDR3 DNA is TGTGCCAGCAGCCAAACCCGACTAGCGGTGAACACCGGGGAGCTGTTTTTT. The full variable domain, with the rest looked up from reference TRBV16 and TRBJ2-2, is GEEVAQTPKHLVRGEGQKAKLYCAPIKGHSYVFWYQQVLKNEFKFLISFQNENVFDETGMPKERFSAKCLPNSPCSLEIQATKLEDSAVYFCASSQTRLAVNTGELFFGEGSRLTVL.

This sequence joins TRBV25-1 and TRBJ1-2; 10 bases line up with TRBD1. The CDR3 runs 14 residues. The junction had 3 bases not matched to a gene; V was cut back by 6 bases and J by 2 bases. Germline loops: CDR1 MGHDK, CDR2 SYGVNS. In DNA form, the CDR3 reads TGTGCCAGCAGCGGACAGGGGGAAAACTATGGCTACACCTTC. It yields the protein CASSGQGENYGYTF.

This clone was counted between two and nine times. J is TRBJ1-3 and V is TRBV5-1; no firm D call. V was shortened by 1 base and J by 0 bases, with 8 bases between the two germline ends. Germline V gene sequence: CDR1 SGHRS, CDR2 YFSETQ. The CDR3 is 15 residues long. In DNA form, the CDR3 reads TGCGCCAGCAGCTTGAGTGCAGTCTCTGGAAACACCATATATTTT. Its protein product is CASSLSAVSGNTIYF.

The rearrangement joins TRBV6-5 to TRBJ1-5; weak D call: TRBD1 (5 bases). CDR1 and CDR2 (germline): MNHEY, SVGAGI. CDR3 length: 13 residues. V was cut by 5 bases and J by 3 bases, with 8 bases left in between. CDR3 DNA sequence: TGTGCCAGCAGTCGGACACCCAATCAGCCCCAGCATTTT. Amino acid sequence: CASSRTPNQPQHF.

The gene calls are TRBV7-2 and TRBJ2-3; perhaps TRBD2 as D (5 bases). V was pared by 8 bases and J by 3 bases, with 6 bases between. The CDR3 totals 11 residues. CDR1 is SGHTA and CDR2 is FQGNSA in the germline V gene. This CDR3 is CASPGTDTQYF. As DNA, the CDR3 is TGTGCCAGCCCGGGGACAGATACGCAGTATTTT.

The rearrangement uses TRBV7-9 and TRBJ2-7; TRBD1 agrees at 7 bases. This CDR3 contains 15 residues. Germline loops: CDR1 SEHNR, CDR2 FQNEAQ (reference sequence). Trimming removed 5 bases from V and 3 bases from J; junction bases left unmatched: 10. In DNA form, the CDR3 reads TGTGCCAGCAGCCTACTGAATGACAGGGTCTACGAGCAGTACTTC. Translated: CASSLLNDRVYEQYF.

J is TRBJ1-4 and V is TRBV5-4; D gene uncertain. Germline CDR1 is SGHNT and CDR2 is YYREEE (reference sequence). This CDR3 spans 13 amino acids. V lost 0 bases and J 3 bases, leaving 3 bases between the germline ends. The CDR3 sequence: CASSLDSNEKLFF. CDR3 nucleotide sequence: TGTGCCAGCAGCTTGGACTCTAATGAAAAACTGTTTTTT.

The rearrangement links TRBV30 to TRBJ2-2; the D gene is possibly TRBD1 (6 bases). The CDR3 extends over 12 amino acids. The V gene's germline CDR1 is GTSNPN and CDR2 SVGIG (reference sequence). V was pared by 2 bases and J by 7 bases, with 8 bases between. The CDR3 spells CAWSRGIGELFF. For the CDR3, the DNA is TGTGCCTGGAGTAGGGGGATCGGGGAGCTGTTTTTT.

The chain carries TRBV19 and TRBJ1-5; the match to TRBD1 covers 12 bases. Germline loops: CDR1 LNHDA, CDR2 SQIVND (reference sequence). Germline trimming cut 7 bases from V and 3 bases from J; bases unmatched to any gene: 10. The CDR3 length is 17 residues. DNA for the CDR3: TGTGCCAGTACCGCCGGGACAGGGGGCTTTGCCAATCAGCCCCAGCATTTT. This translates into CASTAGTGGFANQPQHF. The complete variable domain, with remaining parts taken from reference TRBV19 and TRBJ1-5, reads DGGITQSPKYLFRKEGQNVTLSCEQNLNHDAMYWYRQDPGQGLRLIYYSQIVNDFQKGDIAEGYSVSREKKESFPLTVTSAQKNPTAFYLCASTAGTGGFANQPQHFGDGTRLSIL.

This chain joins TRBV6-6 and TRBJ2-1; TRBD2 matches 8 bases. The V gene's germline CDR1 is MNHNY and CDR2 SVGAGI (reference sequence). The CDR3 has 16 amino acids. The trim removed 7 bases at V and 9 bases at J, leaving 17 bases unmatched. The CDR3 loop reads CASTYPQARGGFEQFF. DNA of the CDR3: TGTGCCAGCACCTACCCCCAGGCCCGGGGGGGCTTTGAGCAGTTCTTC.

The chain uses TRBV5-8 and TRBJ2-1, with 9 positions matching TRBD1. J was trimmed by 2 bases and V by 4 bases; bases with no gene match: 4. Per the germline V gene, CDR1 is SGHTS and CDR2 is YDEGEE. The CDR3 contains 15 residues. Here the CDR3 reads CASSLGTGTYNEQFF. The CDR3, as DNA: TGTGCCAGCAGCCTCGGGACAGGGACCTACAATGAGCAGTTCTTC.

The rearrangement joins TRBV15 to TRBJ2-1; TRBD2 matches at 8 bases. J lost 7 bases, V lost 0 bases, and 5 bases had no gene match. Germline CDR1 LNHNV, CDR2 YYDKDF (reference sequence). This CDR3 spans 15 amino acids. The CDR3 nucleotides are TGTGCCACCAGCAGAGATTGGAGACTAGCGAATGAGCAGTTCTTC. Translating it yields CATSRDWRLANEQFF. Full variable domain (missing parts from reference TRBV15 and TRBJ2-1): DAMVIQNPRYQVTQFGKPVTLSCSQTLNHNVMYWYQQKSSQAPKLLFHYYDKDFNNEADTPDNFQSRRPNTSFCFLDIRSPGLGDTAMYLCATSRDWRLANEQFFGPGTRLTVL.

This chain links TRBV19 with TRBJ2-7; perhaps TRBD1 as D (5 bases). V gave up 1 base and J gave up 7 bases, with 17 bases separating them. CDR1 is LNHDA and CDR2 is SQIVND in the germline V gene (reference sequence). This CDR3 region has 15 residues. CDR3 sequence reads: CASSIVAGYTEEQYF. The DNA for the CDR3 is TGTGCCAGTAGTATAGTTGCAGGGTACACTGAGGAGCAGTACTTC.

This chain joins TRBV6-2 or TRBV6-3 and TRBJ2-5, with D hard to call. V was shortened by 5 bases and J by 5 bases, with 12 bases between the two germline ends. Germline assignment: CDR1 MNHEY and CDR2 SVGEGT. The CDR3 loop spans 13 amino acids. The CDR3 loop is CASSAREVETQYF. The CDR3, as DNA: TGTGCCAGCAGTGCCCGAGAGGTCGAGACCCAGTACTTC.

DNA of the CDR3: TGTGCCAGCAGCGTGTCGGGACAGGGGAACTACGAGCAGTACTTC. It encodes CASSVSGQGNYEQYF. This rearrangement joins TRBV9 to TRBJ2-7; 10 nucleotides agree with TRBD1. The CDR3 totals 15 residues. V gave up 2 bases and J gave up 3 bases; unmatched junction bases: 5. Germline assignment: CDR1 SGDLS and CDR2 YYNGEE.

J is TRBJ1-4 and V is TRBV12-2; the table calls TRBD1, which could not be checked here. TRBV12-2 is reported as a pseudogene. The CDR3 totals 19 residues. CDR3 in DNA: TGTGCAAGTCGCTTAGGCCACGTTTCCGGGACAGGGGAGAAAGAAAAACTGTTTTTT. Amino acid sequence: CASRLGHVSGTGEKEKLFF.

The V gene is TRBV3-1 (or the pseudogene TRBV3-2), the J gene TRBJ2-3, with a possible D match to TRBD2 (7 bases). Trimming removed 0 bases from V and 10 bases from J, with 8 bases in between. This CDR3 spans 12 amino acids. Germline CDR1 is LGHDT and CDR2 is YNNKEL (reference sequence). As DNA, the CDR3 is TGTGCCAGCAGCCAAGACGGGGGGCCGCAGTATTTT. Protein product: CASSQDGGPQYF.

This chain connects TRBV10-3 to TRBJ2-1; 7 bases match TRBD2. The CDR3 sequence is 16 residues long. V dropped 2 bases and J dropped 4; count of bases not matched to a gene: 8. Germline values: CDR1 ENHRY, CDR2 SYGVKD. CDR3 sequence (DNA): TGTGCCATCAGTGAGCCGGGACTAACCCCTTACAATGAGCAGTTCTTC. Protein product: CAISEPGLTPYNEQFF.

The chain recombines TRBV6-5 with TRBJ1-6; TRBD1 matches at 7 bases. Germline trimming cut 6 bases from V and 9 bases from J; bases unmatched to any gene: 5. Germline CDR1 is MNHEY and CDR2 is SVGAGI. The CDR3 sequence is 13 residues long. CDR3 DNA: TGTGCCAGCAGACTCGGACAGGCTTCACCCCTCCACTTT. Translating it yields CASRLGQASPLHF.

This chain connects TRBV4-1 to TRBJ2-5; TRBD2 aligns across 8 bases. This CDR3 has 15 amino acids. Germline CDR1 and CDR2: MGHRA and YSYEKL. The junction had 6 bases not matched to a gene; V was cut back by 4 bases and J by 2 bases. CDR3 region: CASSRGLATQETQYF. The CDR3 nucleotides read TGCGCCAGCAGCCGTGGACTAGCCACGCAAGAGACCCAGTACTTC.

The CDR3 DNA reads as TGTGCCACCAGCTACGGAACCAACAGGAACACTGAAGCTTTCTTT. This translates into CATSYGTNRNTEAFF. The chain links TRBV15 to TRBJ1-1; D uncertain. Trimming cost V 5 bases and J 1 base, with 14 bases left between them. Germline loops: CDR1 LNHNV, CDR2 YYDKDF (reference sequence). The CDR3 runs to 15 residues.

J is TRBJ2-3 and V is TRBV6-5, with a tentative D call TRBD2 (6 bases). Germline CDR1 MNHEY, CDR2 SVGAGI. The ends were cut back, 4 bases at V and 9 bases at J, with 20 bases in the middle. This CDR3 region has 15 residues. CDR3 in DNA: TGTGCCAGCAGTTCTCGGGACGGGGGAGGTCGGACGCAGTATTTT. Translating it yields CASSSRDGGGRTQYF.

The chain recombines TRBV28 with TRBJ2-7; a weak D match, TRBD2 (5 bases). Per the germline V gene, CDR1 is MDHEN and CDR2 is SYDVKM. The CDR3 extends over 12 amino acids. The ends were cut back, 2 bases at V and 5 bases at J, with 7 bases in the middle. The CDR3 DNA follows: TGTGCCAGCAGTTTAGAGGGAGACGAGCAGTACTTC. As protein: CASSLEGDEQYF.